The 17 T cell receptor beta chains below all came from one sample that was sequenced in a study of T cell changes during pregnancy in multiple sclerosis. Libraries were prepared by immunoSEQ multiplex PCR; TCRdb keeps only in-frame clonotypes and omits some of them. This sample has tens of thousands of clones, with 90% found just once. The material sequenced was CD4+ T cells from peripheral blood mononuclear cells, taken in the second trimester of pregnancy. The receptors here all came from a female donor in good health, enrolled as a control in a pregnancy study.

CDR3 in amino acids: CASSPAVQGAVMNTEAFF. The CDR3 DNA reads as TGTGCCAGCTCACCAGCGGTGCAGGGGGCCGTCATGAACACTGAAGCTTTCTTT. The V and J genes are TRBV18 and TRBJ1-1; TRBD1 aligns across 8 bases. V shed 2 bases and J 0 bases; nucleotides not matched to a gene: 11. Looked up from germline, CDR1 is KGHSH and CDR2 is LQKENI. The CDR3 contains 18 residues.

The chain joins TRBV4-1 to TRBJ2-2; 8 bases are a match to TRBD2. Germline values: CDR1 MGHRA, CDR2 YSYEKL. This CDR3 comprises 17 residues. V shed 0 bases, J shed 7 bases, and the junction held 10 bases outside the gene matches. This chain's CDR3 is CASSQESSGSVFGELFF. The CDR3 region has the DNA TGCGCCAGCAGCCAAGAATCCAGCGGGAGTGTCTTCGGGGAGCTGTTTTTT.

Comments on this clone: The same CDR3 can be traced to other DNA sequences in this sample. The chain combines TRBV4-3 with TRBJ2-5, with 12 bases matching TRBD2. V shed 0 bases and J 1 base; nucleotides not matched to a gene: 12. The CDR3 is 20 amino acids. The germline V gene has CDR1 LGHNA and CDR2 YSLEER. CDR3: CASSQERELAGGILQETQYF. CDR3 nucleotide sequence: TGCGCCAGCAGCCAAGAAAGAGAGCTAGCGGGGGGGATACTCCAAGAGACCCAGTACTTC.

The rearrangement links TRBV19 to TRBJ1-2; tentatively, D is TRBD1 (5 bases). Germline V gene data show CDR1 as LNHDA and CDR2 as SQIVND (reference sequence). The CDR3 is 12 amino acids. V was pared by 3 bases and J by 8 bases, with 10 bases between. CDR3 region: CASSMLQGGYTF. The DNA of the CDR3 is TGTGCCAGTAGTATGCTCCAGGGCGGCTACACCTTC.

The chain carries TRBV29-1 and TRBJ2-5; TRBD2 agrees at 12 bases. V was pared by 1 base and J by 5 bases, with 5 bases of the junction left unmatched. Per the germline V gene, CDR1 is SQVTM and CDR2 is ANQGSEA. This CDR3 is built from 15 residues. The CDR3 nucleotides read TGCAGCGTTGAAGGACTAGCGGGAGCCTTGGAGACCCAGTACTTC. Protein product: CSVEGLAGALETQYF. The full variable domain, its missing parts supplied by reference TRBV29-1 and TRBJ2-5, is SAVISQKPSRDICQRGTSLTIQCQVDSQVTMMFWYRQQPGQSLTLIATANQGSEATYESGFVIDKFPISRPNLTFSTLTVSNMSPEDSSIYLCSVEGLAGALETQYFGPGTRLLVL.

V gene TRBV5-1 combines with J gene TRBJ2-5; no firm D call. CDR3 length equals 12 residues. V shed 1 base and J shed 9 bases, with 10 bases lying between them. The germline gives CDR1 SGHRS, CDR2 YFSETQ. Here the CDR3 reads CASSLRSEAQYF. In nucleotides, the CDR3 is TGCGCCAGCAGCTTGAGGTCCGAGGCCCAGTACTTC.

The chain links TRBV19 to TRBJ2-3; tentatively, D is TRBD1 (5 bases). The germline V gene encodes CDR1 LNHDA and CDR2 SQIVND (reference sequence). The CDR3 runs to 16 residues. Trimming pared 6 bases from V and 0 bases from J, leaving 16 bases between. The CDR3 DNA follows: TGTGCCAGTAGGCCAACAGGCGGTGCTAGCACAGATACGCAGTATTTT. It translates to CASRPTGGASTDTQYF.

This clone was counted once. The rearrangement joins TRBV18 to TRBJ2-2, with D perhaps matching TRBD1 (6 bases). The CDR3 is 16 residues long. CDR1 is KGHSH and CDR2 is LQKENI in the germline V gene. V lost 1 base, J lost 4 bases, and 13 bases lay in between. The CDR3 DNA sequence: TGTGCCAGCTCACCACGGGCTCAGGGGTTCACCGGGGAGCTGTTTTTT. Encoded protein: CASSPRAQGFTGELFF.

The rearrangement links TRBV19 to TRBJ1-5, with 7 nucleotides matching TRBD1. Losses at the gene ends were 7 bases for V and 0 bases for J; bases not matched to a gene: 6. Germline V CDR1 and CDR2: LNHDA, SQIVND (reference sequence). The length of the CDR3 is 15 residues. The CDR3 DNA reads as TGTGCCAGTACGGGACAGATCCATAGCAATCAGCCCCAGCATTTT. Amino acids: CASTGQIHSNQPQHF.

The chain uses TRBV4-2 and TRBJ2-1, with 8 bases identical to TRBD2. Germline lookup yields CDR1 LGHNA and CDR2 YNFKEQ. This CDR3 contains 18 residues. V shed 0 bases and J 2 bases; nucleotides not matched to a gene: 9. The CDR3: CASSQDLLFGGAYNEQFF. In nucleotides, the CDR3 is TGTGCCAGCAGCCAAGATCTCCTGTTCGGGGGGGCCTACAATGAGCAGTTCTTC.

The V gene is TRBV7-2, the J gene TRBJ2-5; D is perhaps TRBD2 (9 bases). V dropped 1 base and J dropped 9 bases, with 18 bases sitting between them. The V gene's germline CDR1 is SGHTA and CDR2 FQGNSA. The CDR3 sequence is 15 residues long. The CDR3 loop reads CASSLVDSGGQAQYF. CDR3 bases: TGTGCCAGCAGCTTAGTAGATAGCGGGGGACAGGCCCAGTACTTC.

This chain links TRBV18 with TRBJ2-7, with 9 bases lining up with TRBD1. Trimming took 6 bases from V and 5 from J; bases not matched to a gene: 11. Germline V gene data show CDR1 as KGHSH and CDR2 as LQKENI. The CDR3 loop spans 15 amino acids. The DNA of the CDR3 is TGTGCCAGCTCGCCGGACAGGGGTTTGGGCAACGAGCAGTACTTC. This gives the protein CASSPDRGLGNEQYF.

The V call is TRBV20-1, the J call TRBJ1-4; D perhaps matches TRBD1 (6 bases). V lost 7 bases, J lost 4 bases, and 7 bases lay in between. CDR1 is DFQATT, CDR2 SNEGSKA, per germline (reference sequence). This CDR3 has 11 amino acids. CDR3: CSGQVNEKLFF. The CDR3 DNA sequence: TGCAGTGGACAGGTTAATGAAAAACTGTTTTTT.

This sequence joins TRBV7-2 and TRBJ2-7; weak D call: TRBD1 (7 bases). The CDR3 covers 15 residues. Deletions cut 2 bases from V and 5 bases from J, with 16 bases between. Germline CDR1 is SGHTA and CDR2 is FQGNSA. CDR3 loop: CASSLIGAGGNEQYF. CDR3 coding DNA: TGTGCCAGCAGCTTAATTGGGGCAGGGGGGAACGAGCAGTACTTC.

The J gene is TRBJ1-5, the V gene TRBV6-5; D is ambiguous. The CDR3 totals 14 residues. The V and J ends lost 5 bases and 2 bases respectively, with 10 bases between them. Germline CDR1 is MNHEY and CDR2 is SVGAGI. The CDR3 region is CASSETRGNQPQHF. CDR3 nucleotides: TGTGCCAGCAGTGAGACTCGGGGCAATCAGCCCCAGCATTTT.

The V gene is TRBV5-1, the J gene TRBJ2-7; maybe TRBD2 (6 bases). Germline V CDR1 and CDR2: SGHRS, YFSETQ. There are 17 residues in the CDR3. The V end lost 3 bases, the J end lost 2 bases, and 21 bases lay between the germline ends. The CDR3 loop is CASSSGLGRRGTYEQYF. CDR3 sequence (DNA): TGCGCCAGCAGCTCCGGTCTAGGACGGCGGGGTACCTACGAGCAGTACTTC.

This chain uses TRBV19 with TRBJ2-7, with a tentative D call TRBD2 (5 bases). Germline V gene lookup returns CDR1 LNHDA and CDR2 SQIVND (reference sequence). The CDR3 consists of 15 residues. V was trimmed by 3 bases and J by 3 bases, leaving 15 bases between them. CDR3 sequence: CASSMGGLPIYEQYF. CDR3 nucleotides: TGTGCCAGTAGTATGGGCGGGTTACCCATCTACGAGCAGTACTTC.